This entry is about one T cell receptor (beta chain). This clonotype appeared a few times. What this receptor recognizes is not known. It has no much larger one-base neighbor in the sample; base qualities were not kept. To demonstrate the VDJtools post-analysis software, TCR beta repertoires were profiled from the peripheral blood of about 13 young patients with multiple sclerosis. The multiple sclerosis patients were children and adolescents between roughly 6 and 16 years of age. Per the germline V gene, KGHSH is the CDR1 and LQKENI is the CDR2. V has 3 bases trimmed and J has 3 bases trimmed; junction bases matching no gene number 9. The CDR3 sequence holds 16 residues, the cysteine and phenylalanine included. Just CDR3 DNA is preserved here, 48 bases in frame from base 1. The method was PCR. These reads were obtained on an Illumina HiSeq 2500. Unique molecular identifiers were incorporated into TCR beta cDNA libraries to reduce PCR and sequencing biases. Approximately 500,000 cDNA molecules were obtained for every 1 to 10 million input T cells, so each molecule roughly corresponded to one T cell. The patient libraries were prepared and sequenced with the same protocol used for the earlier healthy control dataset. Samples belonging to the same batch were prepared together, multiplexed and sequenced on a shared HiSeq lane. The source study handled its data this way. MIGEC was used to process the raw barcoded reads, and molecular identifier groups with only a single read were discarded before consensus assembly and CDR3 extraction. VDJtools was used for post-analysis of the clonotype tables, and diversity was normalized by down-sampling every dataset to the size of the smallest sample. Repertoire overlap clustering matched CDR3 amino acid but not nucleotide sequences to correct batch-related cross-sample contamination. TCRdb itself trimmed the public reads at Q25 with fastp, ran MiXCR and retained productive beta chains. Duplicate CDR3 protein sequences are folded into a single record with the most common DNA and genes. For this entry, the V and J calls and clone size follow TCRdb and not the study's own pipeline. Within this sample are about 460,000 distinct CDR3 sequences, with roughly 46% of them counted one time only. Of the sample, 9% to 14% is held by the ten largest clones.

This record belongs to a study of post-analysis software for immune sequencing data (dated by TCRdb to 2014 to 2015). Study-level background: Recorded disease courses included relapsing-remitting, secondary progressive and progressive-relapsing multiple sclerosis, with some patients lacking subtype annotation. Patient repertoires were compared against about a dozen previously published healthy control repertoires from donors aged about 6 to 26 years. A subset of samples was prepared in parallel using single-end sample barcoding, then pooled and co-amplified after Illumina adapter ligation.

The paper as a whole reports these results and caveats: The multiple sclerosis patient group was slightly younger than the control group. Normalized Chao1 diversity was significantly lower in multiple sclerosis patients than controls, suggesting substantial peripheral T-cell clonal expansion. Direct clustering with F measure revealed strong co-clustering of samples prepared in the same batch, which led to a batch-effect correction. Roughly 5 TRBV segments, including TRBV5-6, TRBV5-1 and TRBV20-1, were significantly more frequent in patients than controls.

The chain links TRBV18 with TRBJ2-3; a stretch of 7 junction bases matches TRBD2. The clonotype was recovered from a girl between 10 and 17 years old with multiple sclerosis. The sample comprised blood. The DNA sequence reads TGTGCCAGCTCACCTCCTTTTGCGGGAGAAACAGATACGCAGTATTTT. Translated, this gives CASSPPFAGETDTQYF.